Following are 24 T cell receptor beta chains from one sample sequenced in a study of technical replicates of blood from a few donors. Here immunoSEQ multiplex PCR was the method, and the copy in TCRdb shows in-frame clones only, minus some. The table records 87,000 or so clones, 95% of them present only once. Sequencing input: T cells isolated from PBMCs. Source of these receptors: a human donor in good health.

The gene calls are TRBV19 and TRBJ1-3, with TRBD1 identical over 7 bases. V lost 7 bases, J lost 3 bases, and 6 bases stayed unmatched. The CDR3 covers 14 residues. Germline lookup yields CDR1 LNHDA and CDR2 SQIVND (reference sequence). In DNA, the CDR3 is TGTGCCAGTATGGTGGGACAGCATGGAAACACCATATATTTT. Its translation: CASMVGQHGNTIYF.

The chain has TRBV6-1 and TRBJ2-2; no clear D gene. The V and J ends lost 10 bases and 5 bases respectively, with 14 bases between them. The V gene's germline CDR1 is MNHNS and CDR2 SASEGT. The CDR3 loop spans 13 amino acids. The CDR3 here is CATFRILTGELFF. CDR3 nucleotide sequence: TGTGCCACTTTCAGGATTTTGACCGGGGAGCTGTTTTTT.

CDR3 sequence reads: CASSDRGNYGYTF. Written as DNA, the CDR3 is TGTGCCAGCAGTGATAGGGGGAACTATGGCTACACCTTC. The chain uses TRBV6-1 and TRBJ1-2, with TRBD1 as a possible D gene (6 bases). CDR3 length equals 13 residues. Germline V gene lookup returns CDR1 MNHNS and CDR2 SASEGT. The germline V and J ends were trimmed by 3 bases and 2 bases, with 7 bases remaining between them.

This chain joins TRBV4-3 and TRBJ2-1; D is uncertain. The V gene's germline CDR1 is LGHNA and CDR2 YSLEER. V was shortened by 1 base and J by 3 bases, with 7 bases between the two germline ends. This CDR3 has 14 amino acids. CDR3 coding DNA: TGCGCCAGCAGCCAAGCCCCCTACTACAATGAGCAGTTCTTC. Translated: CASSQAPYYNEQFF.

The chain carries TRBV4-2 and TRBJ2-3, with a possible D match to TRBD1 (5 bases). CDR1 LGHNA and CDR2 YNFKEQ come from the germline V gene. Deletions cut 0 bases from V and 3 bases from J, with 16 bases between. CDR3 length: 17 amino acids. The CDR3 sequence: CASSQEGQGGVTDTQYF. DNA of the CDR3: TGTGCCAGCAGCCAAGAAGGGCAGGGTGGGGTGACAGATACGCAGTATTTT.

The rearrangement uses TRBV6-5 and TRBJ2-7; D not resolved. This CDR3 spans 13 amino acids. Germline V lookup: CDR1 MNHEY, CDR2 SVGAGI. V lost 4 bases and J lost 3, with 10 bases in between. The CDR3, as DNA: TGTGCCAGCAGTTTTGGCGGATACTACGAGCAGTACTTC. Protein product: CASSFGGYYEQYF.

The chain carries TRBV2 and TRBJ2-6; D perhaps matches TRBD1 (5 bases). Germline assignment: CDR1 SNHLY and CDR2 FYNNEI. The CDR3 runs to 16 residues. V gave up 2 bases and J gave up 4 bases, with 12 bases separating them. In DNA form, the CDR3 reads TGTGCCAGCAGTGAATCAGGGATAAGGGGGGCCAACGTCCTGACTTTC. Translating gives CASSESGIRGANVLTF.

This sequence joins TRBV2 and TRBJ2-3; 8 bases agree with TRBD2. V trimming: 2 bases; J trimming: 3 bases; junction bases outside the gene matches: 10. CDR1 is SNHLY and CDR2 is FYNNEI in the germline V gene. This CDR3 region has 17 residues. CDR3 loop: CASSEWGREVRTDTQYF. As DNA, the CDR3 is TGTGCCAGCAGTGAATGGGGGCGGGAGGTTAGGACAGATACGCAGTATTTT.

The V and J genes are TRBV27 and TRBJ1-2; D gene ambiguous. V lost 5 bases, J lost 8 bases, and 15 bases lay in between. Per germline, CDR1 MNHEY and CDR2 SMNVEV (reference sequence). CDR3 size: 13 residues. In DNA, the CDR3 is TGTGCCAGCAGTCTCGGACGCGGGGAGGGCTACACCTTC. Protein sequence: CASSLGRGEGYTF.

The V gene is TRBV6-6, the J gene TRBJ2-1, with 12 bases fitting TRBD1. Germline values: CDR1 MNHNY, CDR2 SVGAGI (reference sequence). This CDR3 spans 14 amino acids. Trimming took 8 bases from V and 2 from J; bases not matched to a gene: 1. CDR3 amino acids: CASRDRGPYNEQFF. As DNA, the CDR3 is TGTGCCAGCCGGGACAGGGGGCCCTACAATGAGCAGTTCTTC.

The chain recombines TRBV6-5 with TRBJ2-2; TRBD2 matches 8 bases. The junction had 4 bases not matched to a gene; V was cut back by 0 bases and J by 7 bases. The CDR3 spans 15 residues. Per the germline V gene, CDR1 is MNHEY and CDR2 is SVGAGI. In DNA form, the CDR3 reads TGTGCCAGCAGTTACTCAGCGGGGGCGAGCGGGGAGCTGTTTTTT. Protein sequence: CASSYSAGASGELFF.

J is TRBJ2-6 and V is TRBV7-3; no definite D call. The CDR3 has 15 amino acids. Trimming took 2 bases from V and 2 from J, leaving 7 bases between them. Germline CDR1 and CDR2: SGHTA and FQGTGA. CDR3 DNA sequence: TGTGCCAGCAGCTTACAGGTTGCTGGGGCCAACGTCCTGACTTTC. As protein: CASSLQVAGANVLTF.

The J gene is TRBJ2-5, the V gene TRBV10-3; 8 nucleotides match TRBD2. The CDR3 length is 18 residues. Germline V gene sequence: CDR1 ENHRY, CDR2 SYGVKD. Trimming cost V 0 bases and J 2 bases; bases outside gene matches: 11. The CDR3 loop is CAISESDGREVGQETQYF. DNA of the CDR3: TGTGCCATCAGTGAGTCTGACGGGCGGGAGGTAGGACAAGAGACCCAGTACTTC.

This rearrangement joins TRBV28 to TRBJ1-5; 9 bases are a match to TRBD1. The germline CDR1 and CDR2 sequences are MDHEN and SYDVKM. The CDR3 has 15 residues. J lost 3 bases, V lost 6 bases, and 6 bases had no gene match. The CDR3 is CASRQTGGFNQPQHF. CDR3 sequence (DNA): TGTGCCAGCAGGCAGACAGGGGGGTTCAATCAGCCCCAGCATTTT.

The CDR3 DNA reads TGTGCCAGCAGCCAAGGGATCCTAGCGGGGTTACAAGAGACCCAGTACTTC. Protein product: CASSQGILAGLQETQYF. This rearrangement joins TRBV4-2 to TRBJ2-5; 9 bases are shared with TRBD2. The CDR3 has 17 amino acids. V was clipped by 1 base and J by 2 bases; unmatched bases: 8. Germline CDR1 and CDR2: LGHNA and YNFKEQ.

The V call is TRBV19, the J call TRBJ2-7; D is ambiguous. V was clipped by 5 bases and J by 0 bases, with 8 bases between them. CDR3 length equals 13 residues. Germline CDR1 is LNHDA and CDR2 is SQIVND (reference sequence). CDR3 region: CASSFTDSYEQYF. The CDR3 bases are TGTGCCAGTAGTTTTACAGACTCCTACGAGCAGTACTTC.

The chain carries TRBV29-1 and TRBJ2-1, with D possibly matching TRBD1 (6 bases). This CDR3 is 14 amino acids long. Trimming removed 3 bases at V and 2 bases at J, with 11 bases between. Germline CDR1 reads SQVTM; CDR2 reads ANQGSEA. The CDR3, as DNA: TGCAGCGTTGATACAGGGTTCACCTACAATGAGCAGTTCTTC. Protein: CSVDTGFTYNEQFF.

V and J are TRBV5-1 and TRBJ2-2, with 9 bases identical to TRBD2. Germline V gene lookup returns CDR1 SGHRS and CDR2 YFSETQ. The CDR3 consists of 16 residues. Trimming cost V 1 base and J 1 base; bases outside gene matches: 2. The CDR3 DNA reads TGCGCCAGCAGCTTGCGACTAGCGGAGAACACCGGGGAGCTGTTTTTT. Its protein is CASSLRLAENTGELFF.

By share, this clone ranks as medium-sized. This chain connects TRBV28 to TRBJ1-2, with D perhaps TRBD1 (5 bases). From germline, CDR1 is MDHEN and CDR2 SYDVKM. Trimming cost V 1 base and J 6 bases, with 12 bases left between them. This CDR3 contains 14 residues. CDR3 nucleotide sequence: TGTGCCAGCAGTTTATTCTCAGGGAGGGATGGCTACACCTTC. Translation: CASSLFSGRDGYTF.

This chain uses TRBV7-2 with TRBJ2-3; D is possibly TRBD1 (6 bases). Trimming took 1 base from V and 1 from J, leaving 9 bases between them. The CDR3 is 15 residues long. Germline loops: CDR1 SGHTA, CDR2 FQGNSA. CDR3 sequence (DNA): TGTGCCAGCAGCTTAGGGCAGGGGCGCACAGATACGCAGTATTTT. This sequence encodes CASSLGQGRTDTQYF. The entire variable domain, with the rest obtained from reference TRBV7-2 and TRBJ2-3, is as follows: GAGVSQSPSNKVTEKGKDVELRCDPISGHTALYWYRQSLGQGLEFLIYFQGNSAPDKSGLPSDRFSAERTGGSVSTLTIQRTQQEDSAVYLCASSLGQGRTDTQYFGPGTRLTVL.

J is TRBJ2-3 and V is TRBV2; no clear D gene. Deletions cut 9 bases from V and 5 bases from J, with 12 bases between. Germline V lookup: CDR1 SNHLY, CDR2 FYNNEI. This CDR3 spans 12 amino acids. The CDR3 loop is CARADRVDTQYF. In DNA form, the CDR3 reads TGTGCCAGGGCCGACCGGGTAGATACGCAGTATTTT.

Concerning this clone itself: Distinct nucleotide sequences in the sample also encode this CDR3. The rearrangement uses TRBV6-1 and TRBJ2-7, with D unclear. This CDR3 is built from 13 residues. The germline V gene has CDR1 MNHNS and CDR2 SASEGT. Trimming removed 0 bases at V and 2 bases at J, with 5 bases between. DNA of the CDR3: TGTGCCAGCAGTGAAGCTAGCCCCTACGAGCAGTACTTC. Translation gives CASSEASPYEQYF.

The chain couples TRBV5-1 to TRBJ2-2; D might be TRBD1 (6 bases). The V gene lost 0 bases and the J gene lost 7 bases, with 16 bases spanning the gap. The CDR3 has 16 residues. Per the germline V gene, CDR1 is SGHRS and CDR2 is YFSETQ. The DNA for the CDR3 is TGCGCCAGCAGCTTGGCCAGGACAGTCAAGAACGGGGAGCTGTTTTTT. Its protein is CASSLARTVKNGELFF.

The rearrangement uses TRBV19 and TRBJ2-2; D unclear. CDR3 length equals 13 residues. Trimming removed 1 base from V and 6 bases from J, with 6 bases in between. Per germline, CDR1 LNHDA and CDR2 SQIVND (reference sequence). The CDR3 DNA follows: TGTGCCAGTAGTATAGGGGCCCCCGGGGAGCTGTTTTTT. Protein sequence: CASSIGAPGELFF.